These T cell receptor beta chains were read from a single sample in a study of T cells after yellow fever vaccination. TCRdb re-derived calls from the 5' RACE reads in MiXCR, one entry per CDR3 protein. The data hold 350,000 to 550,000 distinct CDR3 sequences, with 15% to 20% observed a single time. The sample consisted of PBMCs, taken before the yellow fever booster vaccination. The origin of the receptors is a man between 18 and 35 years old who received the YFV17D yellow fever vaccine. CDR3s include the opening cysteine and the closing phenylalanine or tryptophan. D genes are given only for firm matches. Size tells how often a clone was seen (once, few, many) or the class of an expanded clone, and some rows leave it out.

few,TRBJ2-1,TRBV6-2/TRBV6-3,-,CASSYSHAGEQFF,TGTGCCAGCAGTTACTCCCACGCCGGTGAGCAGTTCTTC
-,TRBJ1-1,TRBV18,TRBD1,CASSQGARTEAFF,TGTGCCAGCTCACAGGGGGCTCGGACTGAAGCTTTCTTT
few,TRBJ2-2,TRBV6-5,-,CASSYRLGELFF,TGTGCCAGCAGTTACCGTCTTGGGGAGCTGTTTTTT
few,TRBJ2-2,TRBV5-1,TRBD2,CASSLGTSFAGELFF,TGCGCCAGCAGCTTGGGGACTAGCTTTGCCGGGGAGCTGTTTTTT
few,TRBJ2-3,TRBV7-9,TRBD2,CASRRGDIRTDTQYF,TGTGCCAGCAGACGGGGGGATATACGCACAGATACGCAGTATTTT
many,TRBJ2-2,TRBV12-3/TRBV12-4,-,CASSTRGSGELFF,TGTGCCAGCAGTACCCGAGGGTCCGGGGAGCTGTTTTTT
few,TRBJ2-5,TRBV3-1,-,CASSQAAGQETQYF,TGTGCCAGCAGCCAAGCGGCAGGACAAGAGACCCAGTACTTC
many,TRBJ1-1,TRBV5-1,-,CASWAGRTNTEAFF,TGCGCCAGCTGGGCGGGCAGGACGAACACTGAAGCTTTCTTT
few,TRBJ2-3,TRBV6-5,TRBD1,CASSYSRTGPSTDTQYF,TGTGCCAGCAGTTACTCCCGGACAGGGCCAAGCACAGATACGCAGTATTTT
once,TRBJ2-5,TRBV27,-,CASSSLTGRLEGIQYF,TGTGCCAGCAGTTCCCTGACAGGGCGACTAGAAGGGATCCAGTACTTC
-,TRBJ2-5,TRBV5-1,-,CASYPGPTLQETQYF,TGCGCCAGCTATCCGGGGCCGACGCTCCAAGAGACCCAGTACTTC
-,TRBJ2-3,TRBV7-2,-,CASSPGGASSTDTQYF,TGTGCCAGCAGCCCCGGTGGAGCCTCTAGCACAGATACGCAGTATTTT
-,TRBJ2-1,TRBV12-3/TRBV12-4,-,CASSQLSTKGNEQFF,TGTGCCAGCAGCCAGCTGTCGACAAAGGGCAATGAGCAGTTCTTC
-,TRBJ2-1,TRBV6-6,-,CASSFTGISYNEQFF,TGTGCCAGCAGTTTTACAGGGATCTCCTACAATGAGCAGTTCTTC
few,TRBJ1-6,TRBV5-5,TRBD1,CASSFPTTGVAPLHF,TGTGCCAGCAGCTTTCCTACGACAGGGGTCGCACCCCTCCACTTT
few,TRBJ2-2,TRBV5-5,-,CASSPRGRSTGELFF,TGTGCCAGCAGCCCCCGGGGCCGTTCCACCGGGGAGCTGTTTTTT
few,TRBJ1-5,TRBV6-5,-,CASNPRAGNQPQHF,TGTGCCAGCAATCCACGGGCGGGCAATCAGCCCCAGCATTTT
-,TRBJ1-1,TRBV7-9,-,CASSLIRGAAAEAFF,TGTGCCAGCAGCTTAATTCGGGGCGCGGCGGCTGAAGCTTTCTTT
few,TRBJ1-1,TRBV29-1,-,CSVARGMNTEAFF,TGCAGCGTAGCTCGGGGGATGAACACTGAAGCTTTCTTT
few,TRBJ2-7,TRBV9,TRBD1,CASNPGTGAYEQYF,TGTGCCAGCAACCCCGGGACAGGGGCCTACGAGCAGTACTTC
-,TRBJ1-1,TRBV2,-,CASGVRTEAFF,TGTGCCAGCGGGGTGCGCACTGAAGCTTTCTTT
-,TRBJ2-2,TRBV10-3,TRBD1,CAIRGTGTGELFF,TGTGCCATCAGGGGGACAGGTACCGGGGAGCTGTTTTTT
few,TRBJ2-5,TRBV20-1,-,CSALQGFYNRDQETQYF,TGCAGTGCACTTCAGGGGTTCTACAACAGGGACCAAGAGACCCAGTACTTC